This T cell receptor (beta chain) derives from a study of Graves' ophthalmopathy and Graves' hyperthyroidism (dated by TCRdb to about 2018). Study-wide context: Peripheral blood was collected before any treatment was given, at the time of initial diagnosis. An independent validation cohort was composed of around 19 hyperthyroidism patients and roughly 16 patients who later progressed from hyperthyroidism to ophthalmopathy. In over 5 hyperthyroidism patients, the T-cell repertoire of thyroid tissue was compared with the T-cell repertoire of blood. The 100 discovery patients were randomly split 7:3 into training and test sets. After sampling, hyperthyroidism patients received methimazole starting at 30 mg daily, and ophthalmopathy patients received high-dose intravenous methylprednisolone. TCR beta repertoire signatures were used to distinguish Graves' ophthalmopathy from Graves' hyperthyroidism and to predict progression to ophthalmopathy. In total, over 130 blood samples were TCR-sequenced: roughly 45 ophthalmopathy, around 75 hyperthyroidism and 17 hyperthyroidism-to-ophthalmopathy patients. To explore V-J signatures distinguishing ophthalmopathy from hyperthyroidism, a discovery set of roughly 98 patients (fewer than 45 ophthalmopathy, some 55 stable hyperthyroidism) was enrolled.

At least ten counts were recorded for this clonotype. The antigen this receptor binds is unknown. Base-call qualities are not available, and no considerably larger clone is one nucleotide away. Study-wide findings and limitations: Most expanded thyroid clonotypes with frequency above 0.001 were also detected in blood, suggesting blood repertoires may reflect the thyroid immune response. Sample size was not predetermined statistically, and investigators were not blinded to group allocation. In cross-validation, the 13-signature model distinguished ophthalmopathy from stable hyperthyroidism with about 88% sensitivity and nearly 82% specificity, and in the test set the corresponding values were 80% and 75%. In validation, the model predicted ophthalmopathy progression with nearly 71% sensitivity and approximately 78% specificity; roughly eleven predicted patients were CT-confirmed with GO in a median of approximately six months.

TCR beta CDR3 regions were amplified from RNA transcripts for repertoire sequencing. The first round was an RT-PCR using HTBI primers with the Qiagen OneStep RT-PCR kit, and this first round was followed by a second-round multiplex PCR, then size selection and purification. Sequencing of the libraries was carried out on an Illumina HiSeq2000 in paired-end mode with 100 bp reads. In the paper's pipeline: SOAPnuke was used to process the reads, removing any read that contained adapters or uncalled bases, had a mean Phred below 15, or lacked an exact match to the constant primer or identifier. COPE v1.2.5 was used to merge high-quality paired reads. Each unique nucleotide sequence was treated as a clonotype, and MiTCR v1.1 was used to align the clonotypes to the IMGT TRB V, D and J references. Analysis was restricted to V-J combinations with a frequency above 0.0001, which covered roughly 99% of repertoires. A TCR clonal expansion and chaos score per V-J combination was defined as the ratio of F50 clonal expansion to chaos observed in the TCRdist matrix. Welch's t-statistics and random forest were used to reduce the features to around 13 V-J combinations, which were then used as input to a naive Bayes classifier. The similarity between thyroid and blood repertoires was quantified using the Morisita-Horn index. The public reads were run again by TCRdb, first through fastp at Q25 and then through MiXCR, and only productive beta chains were kept. Each entry merges the rows of one CDR3 protein and shows their most common DNA and genes. The V and J calls reflect TCRdb's pipeline rather than the authors' work. The sample table holds about 480,000 distinct CDR3 sequences, of which approximately 14% were seen once. The ten largest account for 9.5% to 10% of the sample.

V and J lose 1 base and 6 bases, and a span of 1 base separates them. Including cysteine and phenylalanine, the CDR3 has 11 amino acids. The sequence is cut down to CDR3 DNA, 33 bases in frame from base 1. Looking up the germline V gene yields CDR1 LGHNT and CDR2 FRNRAP. Ophthalmopathy patients were characterized by moderately to severely active disease, a Clinical Activity Score of at least 3, a NOSPECS grade of at least 4, and a disease duration under 3 months. Anyone with other autoimmune diseases, uncontrolled infections, pregnancy or lactation was excluded from the study. Clinical symptoms, serum thyroxine, TRAb, thyroid ultrasound and orbital computed tomography formed the basis of the diagnosis. PBMCs were isolated from around 10 ml of fresh peripheral blood by Ficoll-Paque density gradient centrifugation. Trizol reagent was used to extract the total RNA, and its quality was then checked on an Agilent 2100 Bioanalyzer.

The receptor comes from a woman in her thirties with Graves' ophthalmopathy. Donor details come from another sample of the same person, matched by shared clones. Recombination joined TRBV12-5 with TRBJ1-5, with the D gene call left open. The sequencing sample was made of blood. The DNA sequence follows: TGTGCTAGTGGTTTGGGTCAGCCCCAGCATTTT. The resulting protein is CASGLGQPQHF.